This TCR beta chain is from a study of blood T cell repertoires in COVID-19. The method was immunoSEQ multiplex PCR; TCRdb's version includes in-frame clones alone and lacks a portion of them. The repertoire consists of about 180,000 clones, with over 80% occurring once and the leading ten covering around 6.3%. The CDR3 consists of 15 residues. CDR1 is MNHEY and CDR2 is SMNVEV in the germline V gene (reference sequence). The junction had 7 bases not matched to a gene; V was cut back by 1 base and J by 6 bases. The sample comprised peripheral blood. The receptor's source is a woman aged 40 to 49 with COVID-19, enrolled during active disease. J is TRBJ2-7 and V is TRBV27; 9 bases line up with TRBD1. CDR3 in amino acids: CASSLFHRGPLEQYF. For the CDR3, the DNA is TGTGCCAGCAGTTTATTCCACAGGGGGCCCCTCGAGCAGTACTTC.